This TCR beta chain was sequenced in a study of Graves' ophthalmopathy and Graves' hyperthyroidism. Study overall: Peripheral blood collection took place at initial diagnosis, before any treatment.

Hyperthyroidism showing no ophthalmopathy within 18 months of follow-up was stable. CDR3 regions of TCR beta were amplified from RNA transcripts. HTBI-primed RT-PCR formed the first round, and a multiplex PCR formed the second. TCRdb ran MiXCR on the multiplex PCR reads and lists one entry per CDR3 protein. The repertoire holds hundreds of thousands of distinct CDR3 sequences, with just over 15% as singletons. Study-level points and caveats: Most thyroid-expanded clonotypes exceeding 0.001 frequency were also found in blood.

This CDR3 region has 11 residues. V lost 8 bases, J lost 1 base, and 5 bases lay in between. CDR1 and CDR2 (germline): SNHLY, FYNNEI. This clonotype has ten or more counts. No antigen is known for it. Sequenced input: peripheral blood. This chain links TRBV2 with TRBJ1-1, with D uncertain. The TCR sequence derives from a woman between 18 and 30 years old with stable Graves' hyperthyroidism. The CDR3 loop reads CASDANTEAFF. DNA of the CDR3: TGTGCCAGCGACGCGAACACTGAAGCTTTCTTT.